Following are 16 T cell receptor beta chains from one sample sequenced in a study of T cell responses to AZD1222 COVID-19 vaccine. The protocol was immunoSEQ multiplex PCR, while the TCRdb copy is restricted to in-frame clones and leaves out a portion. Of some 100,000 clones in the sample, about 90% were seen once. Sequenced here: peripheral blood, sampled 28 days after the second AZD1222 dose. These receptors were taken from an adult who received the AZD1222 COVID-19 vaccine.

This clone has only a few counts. CDR3 residues: CASRSEGETQYF. The CDR3 DNA reads as TGTGCCAGCAGAAGCGAGGGGGAGACCCAGTACTTC. The chain recombines TRBV2 with TRBJ2-5; the D gene could be TRBD1 or TRBD2 (5 bases each). Germline assignment: CDR1 SNHLY and CDR2 FYNNEI. V lost 6 bases to trimming and J lost 5 bases, with 10 bases between them. CDR3 length: 12 amino acids. The complete variable domain, with remaining parts taken from reference TRBV2 and TRBJ2-5, reads EPEVTQTPSHQVTQMGQEVILRCVPISNHLYFYWYRQILGQKVEFLVSFYNNEISEKSEIFDDQFSVERPDGSNFTLKIRSTKLEDSAMYFCASRSEGETQYFGPGTRLLVL.

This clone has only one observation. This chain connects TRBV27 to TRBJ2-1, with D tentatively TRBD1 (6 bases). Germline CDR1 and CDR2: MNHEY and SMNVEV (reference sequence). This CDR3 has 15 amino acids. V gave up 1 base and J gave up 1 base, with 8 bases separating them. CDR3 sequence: CASSLLQGSYNEQFF. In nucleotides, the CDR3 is TGTGCCAGCAGTTTATTGCAGGGGTCCTACAATGAGCAGTTCTTC.

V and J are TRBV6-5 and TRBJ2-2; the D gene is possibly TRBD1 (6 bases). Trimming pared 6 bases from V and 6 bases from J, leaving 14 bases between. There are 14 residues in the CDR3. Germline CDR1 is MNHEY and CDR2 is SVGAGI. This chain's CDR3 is CASSNQGIPGELFF. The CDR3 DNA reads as TGTGCCAGCAGCAACCAGGGGATCCCCGGGGAGCTGTTTTTT.

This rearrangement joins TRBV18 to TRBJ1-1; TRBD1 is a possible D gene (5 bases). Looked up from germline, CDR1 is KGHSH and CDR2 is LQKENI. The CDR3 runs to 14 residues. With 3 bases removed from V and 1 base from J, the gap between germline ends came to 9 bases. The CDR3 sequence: CASSPLQGNTEAFF. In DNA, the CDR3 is TGTGCCAGCTCACCCCTTCAGGGGAACACTGAAGCTTTCTTT.

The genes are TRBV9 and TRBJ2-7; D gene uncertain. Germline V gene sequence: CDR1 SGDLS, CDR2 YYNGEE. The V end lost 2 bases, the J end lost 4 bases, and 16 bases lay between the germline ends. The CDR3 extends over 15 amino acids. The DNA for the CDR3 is TGTGCCAGCAGCGTTTCCCCTGGTCCCCTTTACGAGCAGTACTTC. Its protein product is CASSVSPGPLYEQYF. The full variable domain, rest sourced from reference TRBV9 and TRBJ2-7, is DSGVTQTPKHLITATGQRVTLRCSPRSGDLSVYWYQQSLDQGLQFLIQYYNGEERAKGNILERFSAQQFPDLHSELNLSSLELGDSALYFCASSVSPGPLYEQYFGPGTRLTVT.

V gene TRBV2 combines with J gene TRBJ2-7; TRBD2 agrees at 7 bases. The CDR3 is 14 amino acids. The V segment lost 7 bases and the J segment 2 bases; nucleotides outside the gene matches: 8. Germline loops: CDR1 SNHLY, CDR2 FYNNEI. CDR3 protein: CASTPKRGAYEQYF. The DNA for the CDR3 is TGTGCCAGCACTCCGAAACGGGGGGCCTACGAGCAGTACTTC.

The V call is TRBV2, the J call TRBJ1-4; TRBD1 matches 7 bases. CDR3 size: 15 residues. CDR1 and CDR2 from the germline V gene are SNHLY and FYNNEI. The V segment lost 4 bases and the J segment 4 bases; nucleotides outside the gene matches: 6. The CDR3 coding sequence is TGTGCCAGCAGTGGACAGGGCGCTCGTAATGAAAAACTGTTTTTT. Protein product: CASSGQGARNEKLFF.

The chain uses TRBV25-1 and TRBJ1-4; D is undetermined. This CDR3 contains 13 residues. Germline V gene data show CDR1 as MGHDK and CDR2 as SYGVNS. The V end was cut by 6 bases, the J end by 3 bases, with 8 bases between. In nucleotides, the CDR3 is TGTGCCAGCAGACTCGGGGCTAATGAAAAACTGTTTTTT. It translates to CASRLGANEKLFF.

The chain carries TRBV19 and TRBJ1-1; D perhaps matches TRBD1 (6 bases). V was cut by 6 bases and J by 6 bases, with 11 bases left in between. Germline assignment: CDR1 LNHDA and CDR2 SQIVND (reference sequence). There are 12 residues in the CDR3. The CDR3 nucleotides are TGTGCCAGTAGCTACAGGGACTCTGAAGCTTTCTTT. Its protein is CASSYRDSEAFF.

The CDR3, as DNA: TGTGCAAGTCGTATACAGGGATTCCCCAACTATGGCTACACCTTC. Encoded protein: CASRIQGFPNYGYTF. The genes are TRBV12-2 and TRBJ1-2; the D segment call TRBD1 is taken from the table without a DNA check. TRBV12-2 is shown as a pseudogene. CDR3 length: 15 amino acids.

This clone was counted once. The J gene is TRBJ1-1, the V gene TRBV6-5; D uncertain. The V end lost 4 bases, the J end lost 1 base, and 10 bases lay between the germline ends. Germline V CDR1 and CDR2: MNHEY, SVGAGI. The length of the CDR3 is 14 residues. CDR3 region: CASSFPTKNTEAFF. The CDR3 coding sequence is TGTGCCAGCAGTTTTCCGACGAAGAACACTGAAGCTTTCTTT.

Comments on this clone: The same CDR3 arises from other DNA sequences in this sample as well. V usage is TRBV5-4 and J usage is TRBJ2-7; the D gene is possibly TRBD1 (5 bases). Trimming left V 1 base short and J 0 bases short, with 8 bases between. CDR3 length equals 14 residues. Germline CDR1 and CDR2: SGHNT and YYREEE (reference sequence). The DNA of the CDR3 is TGTGCCAGCAGCTTGCAGGGAAACTCCTACGAGCAGTACTTC. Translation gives CASSLQGNSYEQYF.

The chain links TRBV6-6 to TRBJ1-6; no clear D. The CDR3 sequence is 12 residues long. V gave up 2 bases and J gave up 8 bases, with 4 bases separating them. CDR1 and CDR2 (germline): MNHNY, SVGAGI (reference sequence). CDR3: CASSYSDSPLHF. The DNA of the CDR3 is TGTGCCAGCAGTTACAGCGATTCACCCCTCCACTTT.

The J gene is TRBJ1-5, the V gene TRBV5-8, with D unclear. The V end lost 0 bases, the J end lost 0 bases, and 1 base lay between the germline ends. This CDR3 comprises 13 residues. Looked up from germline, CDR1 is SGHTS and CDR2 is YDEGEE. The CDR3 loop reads CASSLDSNQPQHF. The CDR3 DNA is TGTGCCAGCAGCTTGGATAGCAATCAGCCCCAGCATTTT.

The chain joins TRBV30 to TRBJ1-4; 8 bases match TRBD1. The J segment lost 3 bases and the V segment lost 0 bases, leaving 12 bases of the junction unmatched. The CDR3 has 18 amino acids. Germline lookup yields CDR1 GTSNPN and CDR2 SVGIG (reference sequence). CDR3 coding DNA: TGTGCCTGGAGTGTACGGCAGGGGGCTATTGCTTCTAATGAAAAACTGTTTTTT. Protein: CAWSVRQGAIASNEKLFF.

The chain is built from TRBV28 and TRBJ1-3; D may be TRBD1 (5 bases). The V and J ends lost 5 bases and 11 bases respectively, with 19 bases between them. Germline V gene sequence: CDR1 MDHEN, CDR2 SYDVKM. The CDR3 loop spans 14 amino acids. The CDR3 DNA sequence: TGTGCCAGCAGTGCCGGGTTGACGGGGGTCCCCATATATTTT. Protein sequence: CASSAGLTGVPIYF.